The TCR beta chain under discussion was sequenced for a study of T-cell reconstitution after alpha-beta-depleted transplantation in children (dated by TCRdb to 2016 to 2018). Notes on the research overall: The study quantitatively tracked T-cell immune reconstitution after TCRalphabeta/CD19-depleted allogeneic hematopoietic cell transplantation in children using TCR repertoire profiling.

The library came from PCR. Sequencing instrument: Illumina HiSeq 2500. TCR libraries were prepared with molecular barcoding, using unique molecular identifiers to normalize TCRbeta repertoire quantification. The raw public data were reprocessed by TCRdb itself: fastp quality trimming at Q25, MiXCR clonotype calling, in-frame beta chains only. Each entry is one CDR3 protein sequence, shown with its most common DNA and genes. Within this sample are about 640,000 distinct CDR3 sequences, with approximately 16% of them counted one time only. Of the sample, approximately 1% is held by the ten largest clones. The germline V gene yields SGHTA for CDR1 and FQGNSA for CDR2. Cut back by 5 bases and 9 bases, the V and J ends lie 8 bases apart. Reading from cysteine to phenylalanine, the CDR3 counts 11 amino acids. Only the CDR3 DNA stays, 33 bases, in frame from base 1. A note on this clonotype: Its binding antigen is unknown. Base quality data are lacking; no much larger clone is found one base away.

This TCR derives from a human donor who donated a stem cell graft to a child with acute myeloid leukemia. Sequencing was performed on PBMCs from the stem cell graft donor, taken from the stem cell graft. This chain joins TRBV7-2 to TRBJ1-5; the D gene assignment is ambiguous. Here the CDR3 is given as CASSAEGPQHF. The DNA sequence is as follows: TGTGCCAGCAGCGCGGAGGGGCCCCAGCATTTT.